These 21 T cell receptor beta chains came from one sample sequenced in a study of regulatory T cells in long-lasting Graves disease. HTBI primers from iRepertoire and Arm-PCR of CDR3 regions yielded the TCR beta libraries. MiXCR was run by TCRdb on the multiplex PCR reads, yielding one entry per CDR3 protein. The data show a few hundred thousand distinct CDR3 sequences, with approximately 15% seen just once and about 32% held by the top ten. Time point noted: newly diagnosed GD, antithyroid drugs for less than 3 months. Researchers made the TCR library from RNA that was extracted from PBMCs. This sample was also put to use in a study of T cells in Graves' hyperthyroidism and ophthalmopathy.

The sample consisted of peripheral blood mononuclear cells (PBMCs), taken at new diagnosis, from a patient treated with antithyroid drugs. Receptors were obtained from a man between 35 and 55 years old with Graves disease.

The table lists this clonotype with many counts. DNA of the CDR3: TGTGCCAGCAGTTCGCCGGCGGGGGAGAGGACAGATACGCAGTATTTT. Amino acids: CASSSPAGERTDTQYF. The chain combines TRBV28 with TRBJ2-3, with TRBD2 matching over 7 bases. Germline V gene lookup returns CDR1 MDHEN and CDR2 SYDVKM. The junction had 10 bases not matched to a gene; V was cut back by 4 bases and J by 3 bases. This CDR3 contains 16 residues.

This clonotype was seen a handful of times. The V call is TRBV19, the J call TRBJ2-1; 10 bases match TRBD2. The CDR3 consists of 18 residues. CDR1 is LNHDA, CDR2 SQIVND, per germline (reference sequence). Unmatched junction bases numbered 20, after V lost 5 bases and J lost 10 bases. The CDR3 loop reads CASSESGVGVAGGLEQFF. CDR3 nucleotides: TGTGCCAGTAGTGAGTCAGGTGTCGGAGTAGCGGGGGGACTGGAGCAGTTCTTC.

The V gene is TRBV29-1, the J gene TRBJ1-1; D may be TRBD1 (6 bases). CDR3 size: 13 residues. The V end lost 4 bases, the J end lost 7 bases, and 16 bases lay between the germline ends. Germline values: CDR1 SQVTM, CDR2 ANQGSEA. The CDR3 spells CSVAQGRSGEAFF. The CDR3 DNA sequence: TGCAGCGTTGCGCAGGGGAGATCGGGTGAAGCTTTCTTT.

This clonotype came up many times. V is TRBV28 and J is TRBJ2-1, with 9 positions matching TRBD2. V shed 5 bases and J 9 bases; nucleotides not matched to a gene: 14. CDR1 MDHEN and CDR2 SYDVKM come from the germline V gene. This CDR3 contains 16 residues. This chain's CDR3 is CASSPPGGGGAGEQFF. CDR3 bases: TGTGCCAGCAGTCCGCCTGGTGGCGGGGGGGCTGGTGAGCAGTTCTTC.

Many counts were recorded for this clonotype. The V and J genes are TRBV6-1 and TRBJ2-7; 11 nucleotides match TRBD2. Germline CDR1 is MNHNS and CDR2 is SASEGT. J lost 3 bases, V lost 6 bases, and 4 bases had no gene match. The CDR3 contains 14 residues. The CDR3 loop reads CASSPGTSGYEQYF. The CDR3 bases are TGTGCCAGCAGCCCCGGGACTAGCGGCTACGAGCAGTACTTC.

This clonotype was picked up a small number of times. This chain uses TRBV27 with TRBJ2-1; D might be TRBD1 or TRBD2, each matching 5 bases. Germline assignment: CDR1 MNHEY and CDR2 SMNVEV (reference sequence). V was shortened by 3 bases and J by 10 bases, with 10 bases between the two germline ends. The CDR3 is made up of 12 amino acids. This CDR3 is CASSLIGTEQFF. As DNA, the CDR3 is TGTGCCAGCAGTTTGATAGGGACCGAGCAGTTCTTC.

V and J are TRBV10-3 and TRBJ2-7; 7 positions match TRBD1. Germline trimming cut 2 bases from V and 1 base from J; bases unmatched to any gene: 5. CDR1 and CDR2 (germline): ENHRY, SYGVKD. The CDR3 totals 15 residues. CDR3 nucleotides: TGTGCCATCAGTGAGGTTCGGGACAGTTCCTACGAGCAGTACTTC. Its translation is CAISEVRDSSYEQYF.

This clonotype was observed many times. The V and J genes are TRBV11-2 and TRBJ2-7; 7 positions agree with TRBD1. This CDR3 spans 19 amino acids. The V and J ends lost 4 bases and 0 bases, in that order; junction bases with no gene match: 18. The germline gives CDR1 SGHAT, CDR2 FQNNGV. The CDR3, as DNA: TGTGCCAGCAGCTCCCGGGGACAGTTACCACTCATCAGCTCCTACGAGCAGTACTTC. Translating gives CASSSRGQLPLISSYEQYF. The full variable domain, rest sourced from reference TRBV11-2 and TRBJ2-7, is EAGVAQSPRYKIIEKRQSVAFWCNPISGHATLYWYQQILGQGPKLLIQFQNNGVVDDSQLPKDRFSAERLKGVDSTLKIQPAKLEDSAVYLCASSSRGQLPLISSYEQYFGPGTRLTVT.

CDR3 loop: CASSLALAGVETQYF. The CDR3 coding sequence is TGTGCCAGCAGTTTAGCCCTAGCGGGGGTGGAGACCCAGTACTTC. The chain carries TRBV12-3 or TRBV12-4 and TRBJ2-5; 10 nucleotides match TRBD2. The CDR3 is 15 residues long. After removal of 0 bases from V and 5 bases from J, the junction contained 3 bases not matched to a gene.

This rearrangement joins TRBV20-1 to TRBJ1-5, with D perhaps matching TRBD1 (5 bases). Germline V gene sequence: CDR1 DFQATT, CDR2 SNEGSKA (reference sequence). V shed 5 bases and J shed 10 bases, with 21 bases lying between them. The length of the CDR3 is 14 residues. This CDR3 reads CSAVQGPRERPQHF. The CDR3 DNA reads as TGCAGTGCTGTCCAAGGACCCAGGGAGCGACCCCAGCATTTT.

The CDR3 DNA is TGTGCCAGCAGCCATGCGACAGGGGTTCCTGAAAAACTGTTTTTT. Amino acids: CASSHATGVPEKLFF. The J gene is TRBJ1-4, the V gene TRBV5-4, with 8 nucleotides matching TRBD1. CDR3 length: 15 residues. Per germline, CDR1 SGHNT and CDR2 YYREEE (reference sequence). V shed 4 bases and J 7 bases; nucleotides not matched to a gene: 9.

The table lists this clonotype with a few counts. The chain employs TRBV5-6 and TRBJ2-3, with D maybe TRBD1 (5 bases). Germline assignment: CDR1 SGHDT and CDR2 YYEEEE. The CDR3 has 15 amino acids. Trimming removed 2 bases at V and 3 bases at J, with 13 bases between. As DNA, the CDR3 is TGTGCCAGCAGCTTCGACAGTCTGACTACAGATACGCAGTATTTT. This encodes CASSFDSLTTDTQYF.

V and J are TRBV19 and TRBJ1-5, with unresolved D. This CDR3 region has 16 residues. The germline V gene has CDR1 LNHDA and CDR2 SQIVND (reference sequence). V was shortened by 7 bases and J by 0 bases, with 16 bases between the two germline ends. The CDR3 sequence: CASTQFGEHSNQPQHF. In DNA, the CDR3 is TGTGCCAGTACTCAATTTGGGGAACATAGCAATCAGCCCCAGCATTTT. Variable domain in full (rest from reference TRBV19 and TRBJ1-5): DGGITQSPKYLFRKEGQNVTLSCEQNLNHDAMYWYRQDPGQGLRLIYYSQIVNDFQKGDIAEGYSVSREKKESFPLTVTSAQKNPTAFYLCASTQFGEHSNQPQHFGDGTRLSIL.

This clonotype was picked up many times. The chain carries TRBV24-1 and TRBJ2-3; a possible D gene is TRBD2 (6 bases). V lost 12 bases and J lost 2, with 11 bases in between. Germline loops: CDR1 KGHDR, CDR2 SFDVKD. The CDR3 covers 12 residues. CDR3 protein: CAVGGPTDTQYF. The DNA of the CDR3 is TGTGCCGTCGGGGGACCCACAGATACGCAGTATTTT.

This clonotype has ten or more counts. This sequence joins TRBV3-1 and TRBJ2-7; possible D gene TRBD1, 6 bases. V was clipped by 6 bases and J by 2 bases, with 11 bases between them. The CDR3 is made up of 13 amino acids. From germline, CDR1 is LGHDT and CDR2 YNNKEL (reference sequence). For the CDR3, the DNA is TGTGCCAGCAGTAGGACAGCAGCCTACGAGCAGTACTTC. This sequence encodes CASSRTAAYEQYF.

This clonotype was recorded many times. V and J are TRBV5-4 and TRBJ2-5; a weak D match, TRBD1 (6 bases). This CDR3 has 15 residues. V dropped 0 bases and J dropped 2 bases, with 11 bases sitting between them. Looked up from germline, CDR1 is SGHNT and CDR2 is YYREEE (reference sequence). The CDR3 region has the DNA TGTGCCAGCAGCTTGGGGGTCGGACAGCAAGAGACCCAGTACTTC. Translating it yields CASSLGVGQQETQYF.

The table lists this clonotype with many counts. The CDR3 region is CASRATRGLGRYGNTIYF. CDR3 nucleotides: TGTGCCAGCAGAGCCACGCGGGGGTTGGGGCGATATGGAAACACCATATATTTT. This chain connects TRBV12-3 or TRBV12-4 to TRBJ1-3, with D perhaps TRBD1 (5 bases). Between the trimmed V and J ends, which lost 6 bases and 3 bases, there was a span of 24 bases. CDR3 length equals 18 residues.

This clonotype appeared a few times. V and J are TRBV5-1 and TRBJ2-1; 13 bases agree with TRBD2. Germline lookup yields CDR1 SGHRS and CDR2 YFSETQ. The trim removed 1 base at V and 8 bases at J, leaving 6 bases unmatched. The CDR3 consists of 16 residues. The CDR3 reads CASSLKGTSGADEQFF. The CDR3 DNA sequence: TGCGCCAGCAGCTTGAAGGGGACTAGCGGGGCGGATGAGCAGTTCTTC. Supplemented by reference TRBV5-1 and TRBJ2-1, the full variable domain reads KAGVTQTPRYLIKTRGQQVTLSCSPISGHRSVSWYQQTPGQGLQFLFEYFSETQRNKGNFPGRFSGRQFSNSRSEMNVSTLELGDSALYLCASSLKGTSGADEQFFGPGTRLTVL.

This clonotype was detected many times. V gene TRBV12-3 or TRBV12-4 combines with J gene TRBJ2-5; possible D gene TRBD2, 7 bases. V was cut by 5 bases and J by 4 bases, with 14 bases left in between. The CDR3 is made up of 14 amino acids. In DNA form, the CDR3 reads TGTGCCAGCAGTAACAGGGAGGGCGGAGAGACCCAGTACTTC. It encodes CASSNREGGETQYF.

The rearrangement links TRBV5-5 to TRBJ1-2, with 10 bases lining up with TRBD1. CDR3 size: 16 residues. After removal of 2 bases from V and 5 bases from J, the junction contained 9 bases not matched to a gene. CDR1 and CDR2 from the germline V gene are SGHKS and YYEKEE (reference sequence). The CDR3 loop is CASSFSHLDRGYGYTF. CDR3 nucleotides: TGTGCCAGCAGCTTCTCCCACCTGGACAGGGGGTATGGCTACACCTTC.

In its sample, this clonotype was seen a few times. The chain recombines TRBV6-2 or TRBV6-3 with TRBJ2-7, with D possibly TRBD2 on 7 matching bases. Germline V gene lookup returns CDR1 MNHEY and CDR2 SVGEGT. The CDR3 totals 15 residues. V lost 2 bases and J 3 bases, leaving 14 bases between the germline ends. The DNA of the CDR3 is TGTGCCAGCAGTTACGGAATAGGGGGGGACTACGAGCAGTACTTC. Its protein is CASSYGIGGDYEQYF.